A selection of T cell receptor beta chains follows, all from one sample in a study of post-analysis software for immune sequencing data. One entry per CDR3 protein, called by TCRdb with MiXCR from the PCR reads. The sample contains roughly 800,000 distinct CDR3 sequences, about 43% of which appear only once. Sequencing was carried out using blood. These receptors all stem from a girl aged 10 to 17 with multiple sclerosis. The CDR3 runs from the conserved cysteine through the conserved F or W. Each record gives: V gene, J gene, D gene, clone size, CDR3 DNA, CDR3 protein. A D gene is named only where the DNA matches it firmly. Size values are once, few and many counts, or a class for expanded clones, and some rows have none.

TRBV9	TRBJ2-1	TRBD2	.	TGTGCCAGCACCCGGGGACTAGCGGGGCTCAATGAGCAGTTCTTC	CASTRGLAGLNEQFF
TRBV3-1	TRBJ1-2	TRBD1	.	TGTGCCGGCAGCCAAGATCGGCAGGGGGCGGGAGGCTACACCTTC	CAGSQDRQGAGGYTF
TRBV24-1	TRBJ2-7	TRBD1	.	TGTGCCACCAGTGGACAGGGGACCTACGAGCAGTACTTC	CATSGQGTYEQYF
TRBV7-9	TRBJ2-3	.	.	TGTGCCAGCAGCTTAAACTCAAACGGGCAGTATTTT	CASSLNSNGQYF
TRBV12-5	TRBJ2-1	.	few	TGTGCTAGTGGTACTGGGACCTACAATGAGCAGTTCTTC	CASGTGTYNEQFF
TRBV5-1	TRBJ1-1	TRBD1	.	TGCGCCAGCAGCGACAGGACAGGCGACGCTGAAGCTTTCTTT	CASSDRTGDAEAFF
TRBV25-1	TRBJ2-7	TRBD2	few	TGTGCCAGCAGTGGTGGGACTACACCCTACGAGCAGTACTTC	CASSGGTTPYEQYF
TRBV20-1	TRBJ2-1	.	.	TGCAGTGCCAACAAAGCGGACGGGCCGGGCAATGAGCAGTTCTTC	CSANKADGPGNEQFF
TRBV6-2/TRBV6-3	TRBJ2-3	TRBD2	.	TGTGCCAGCAGTTACTCGGGACGAGCGGGAAGGACAGATACGCAGTATTTT	CASSYSGRAGRTDTQYF
TRBV7-8	TRBJ2-7	.	.	TGTGCCAGCAGCATCGGAGTCTACGAGCAGTACTTC	CASSIGVYEQYF
TRBV27	TRBJ2-7	TRBD2	.	TGTGCCAGCAGTCCGCTAGCGGGAGGGATCGTCGCCTACGAGCAGTACTTC	CASSPLAGGIVAYEQYF
TRBV14	TRBJ2-7	TRBD1	.	TGTGCCAGCAGCCCGACAGGGAGCGCCGAGCAGTACTTC	CASSPTGSAEQYF
TRBV9	TRBJ2-7	.	.	TGTGCCAGCACCAAAGGGACTTTCCCCTACGAGCAGTACTTC	CASTKGTFPYEQYF
TRBV11-2	TRBJ2-7	.	.	TGTACCAGCAGCACAAATGGACTTCGCGAGCAGTACTTC	CTSSTNGLREQYF
TRBV6-4	TRBJ2-3	TRBD2	.	TGTGCCAGCAGTGACTCGGCTAGCGGGGGGTCTGATACGCAGTATTTT	CASSDSASGGSDTQYF
TRBV30	TRBJ2-4	TRBD1	.	TGTGCCCGGAGGGACAGGGACAGGGATCCTGGAGCCAAAAACATTCAGTACTTC	CARRDRDRDPGAKNIQYF
TRBV2	TRBJ2-7	.	.	TGTGCCAGGTCCCAGACAGATAGAACCTACGAGCAGTACTTC	CARSQTDRTYEQYF
TRBV9	TRBJ2-1	TRBD2	.	TGTGCCAGCAGCACAGGGACTAGCGGGATCAATGAGCAGTTCTTC	CASSTGTSGINEQFF
TRBV10-3	TRBJ2-1	.	.	TGTGCCATCAGTGAGTCGAGGCAAGAGATTGGCTACAATGAGCAGTTCTTC	CAISESRQEIGYNEQFF
TRBV12-3/TRBV12-4	TRBJ2-7	.	few	TGTGCCAGCAGTTTATTCCTGGGGGGCTCCAACGAGCAGTACTTC	CASSLFLGGSNEQYF
TRBV28	TRBJ2-3	TRBD1	.	TGTGCCAGCAGCCTGGGACAGGTCATCACAGATACGCAGTATTTT	CASSLGQVITDTQYF
TRBV20-1	TRBJ2-7	.	.	TGCAGCTCGGGGTCCTCCTACGAGCAGTACTTC	CSSGSSYEQYF
TRBV20-1	TRBJ2-7	.	.	TGCAGTGCTGACCGGGACTCCTCCTACGAGCAGTACTTC	CSADRDSSYEQYF
TRBV20-1	TRBJ1-6	TRBD1	few	TGCAGTGCTATACGACAGGGAAGCTCCTATAATTCACCCCTCCACTTT	CSAIRQGSSYNSPLHF
TRBV29-1	TRBJ2-3	.	.	TGCAGCGCCGAACCCAGCACAGATACGCAGTATTTT	CSAEPSTDTQYF
TRBV7-9	TRBJ2-3	.	.	TGTGCCAGCAGCTTAGCGTTAGCGGATTGGGGAGATACGCAGTATTTT	CASSLALADWGDTQYF
TRBV30	TRBJ2-1	.	.	TGTGCCTGTCAGGGGCATGAGCAGTTCTTC	CACQGHEQFF
TRBV20-1	TRBJ2-5	TRBD2	once	TGCAGTGCGCGGACTAGCGGGAGTCTTCAAGAGACCCAGTACTTC	CSARTSGSLQETQYF
TRBV20-1	TRBJ2-5	TRBD2	.	TGCAGTGCTGCCGGGCTAGCGGGAGGGAGAGAGACCCAGTACTTC	CSAAGLAGGRETQYF
TRBV7-2	TRBJ2-7	.	once	TGTGCCAGCAGCCGGGACCCACACGAGCAGTACTTC	CASSRDPHEQYF
TRBV14	TRBJ2-7	.	few	TGTGCCAGCAGCCAAGAGTACCACGAGCAGTACTTC	CASSQEYHEQYF
TRBV7-8	TRBJ2-1	TRBD2	.	TGTGCCAGCAGCCACTGGACTAGCGGGAGTTTGAATGAGCAGTTCTTC	CASSHWTSGSLNEQFF
TRBV30	TRBJ2-4	.	.	TGTGCCTGGACCCGAGGAGGGACGACGAAAAACATTCAGTACTTC	CAWTRGGTTKNIQYF
TRBV7-2	TRBJ2-7	.	few	TGTGCCAGCAGCAGGGGGGACCGGGGGTACTACGAGCAGTACTTC	CASSRGDRGYYEQYF
TRBV9	TRBJ1-5	TRBD1	few	TGTGCCAGCAGCTTAGGGACAGGACCGAATCAGCCCCAGCATTTT	CASSLGTGPNQPQHF
TRBV15	TRBJ2-4	.	.	TGTGCCACCAGCAGAGTCGGGCATGAGCAGTACTTC	CATSRVGHEQYF
TRBV7-3	TRBJ2-7	.	.	TGTGCCAGCAGCCCCGGTCCTAACGGCGCCTACGAGCAGTACTTC	CASSPGPNGAYEQYF
TRBV20-1	TRBJ1-5	.	.	TGCAGTGCTGGGACATCTTATAGCAATCAGCCCCAGCATTTT	CSAGTSYSNQPQHF
TRBV7-2	TRBJ1-4	TRBD1	.	TGTGCCAGCAGCTTAGGGGACAGAAAGGATGAAAAACTGTTTTTT	CASSLGDRKDEKLFF
TRBV20-1	TRBJ2-7	TRBD1	.	TGCAGTGCTAGAGATTTGTTTAGGGACAGCTACGAGCAGTACTTC	CSARDLFRDSYEQYF
TRBV28	TRBJ2-5	TRBD1	once	TGTGCCAGCAGTCCATTACAGGGGGGACGAGAGACCCAGTACTTC	CASSPLQGGRETQYF
TRBV12-3/TRBV12-4	TRBJ1-2	.	.	TGTGCCAGCAGTTGGGGACCCGGGTTGGGCTACACCTTC	CASSWGPGLGYTF
TRBV27	TRBJ2-7	TRBD2	.	TGTGCCAGCAGTTTACTGACTAGCGGAGTTCTGGTCTACGAGCAGTACTTC	CASSLLTSGVLVYEQYF
TRBV13	TRBJ1-2	.	.	TGTGCCAGCAGCAGAAACGGGACACCCGCTAACTATGGCTACACCTTC	CASSRNGTPANYGYTF
TRBV2	TRBJ1-5	.	.	TGTGCCAGCACTCTACAGCAAAGCAATCAGCCCCAGCATTTT	CASTLQQSNQPQHF
TRBV20-1	TRBJ1-5	TRBD1	few	TGCAGTGCTAGGGCGGACAGGGGGGTGCATCAGCCCCAGCATTTT	CSARADRGVHQPQHF
TRBV28	TRBJ2-7	.	.	TGTGCCAGCAACTTGAAGCCCTACGAGCAGTACTTC	CASNLKPYEQYF
TRBV2	TRBJ1-3	TRBD1	once	TGTGCCAGCAGTGAAAGACAGGGGGCTTTTGAAGGGGGAAACACCATATATTTT	CASSERQGAFEGGNTIYF
TRBV20-1	TRBJ2-7	TRBD2	few	TGCAGTGCCTTAGCGGGAGGGAGGTACGAGCAGTACTTC	CSALAGGRYEQYF
TRBV19	TRBJ2-3	.	.	TGTGCCAGGAGTCCACGTTCCACAGATACGCAGTATTTT	CARSPRSTDTQYF
TRBV9	TRBJ2-3	.	.	TGTGCCAGCAGCCCGCGAGACCCCCCAGATACGCAGTATTTT	CASSPRDPPDTQYF
TRBV20-1	TRBJ2-1	TRBD2	.	TGCAGTGCTGGAAGAGGGAGGGAGCGGGGGAACAATGAGCAGTTCTTC	CSAGRGRERGNNEQFF
TRBV5-1	TRBJ2-1	.	.	TGCGCCAGCAGCTTGTCCGCCGGAATCTACAATGAGCAGTTCTTC	CASSLSAGIYNEQFF
TRBV11-2	TRBJ2-5	.	.	TGTGCCAGCAGCTTAGGGACTTTGAGCGGAAAGGAGACCCAGTACTTC	CASSLGTLSGKETQYF
TRBV29-1	TRBJ1-2	.	.	TGCAGCGGAGGACAGCTTGGGTATGGCTACACCTTC	CSGGQLGYGYTF
TRBV9	TRBJ1-2	.	.	TGTGCCAGCAGCGTAGGGGCAGGGAACTATGGCTACACCTTC	CASSVGAGNYGYTF
TRBV28	TRBJ2-7	.	.	TGTGCCAGCGGGCACTATGGGCAGTACTTC	CASGHYGQYF